One and the same sample provided the 22 T cell receptor beta chains below, sequenced in a study of T-cell reconstitution after alpha-beta-depleted transplantation in children. This sample's TCRbeta library carried unique molecular identifier barcodes. TCRdb re-derived calls from the PCR reads in MiXCR, one entry per CDR3 protein. In the table there are fewer than 550,000 distinct CDR3 sequences, 9.5% to 13% of which are singletons. Here the sequenced sample was PBMCs from the stem cell graft donor, taken from the stem cell graft. These receptors originate from a human donor who donated a stem cell graft to a child with acute myeloid leukemia.

In the case of this clonotype: A much more abundant neighbour one base away suggests this may be a read error. The V call is TRBV9, the J call TRBJ1-4, with D perhaps matching TRBD1 (6 bases). The CDR3 covers 15 residues. Germline CDR1 reads SGDLS; CDR2 reads YYNGEE. The CDR3 reads CASSVGTASYEKPFF. The CDR3 DNA is TGTGCCAGCAGCGTAGGGACAGCTAGCTATGAAAAACCGTTTTTT.

The chain has TRBV27 and TRBJ2-2, with D tentatively TRBD1 (6 bases). V lost 5 bases and J lost 6, with 10 bases in between. CDR3 length: 13 amino acids. The germline V gene has CDR1 MNHEY and CDR2 SMNVEV (reference sequence). This CDR3 is CASSEQGSGELFF. The CDR3, as DNA: TGTGCCAGCAGTGAACAGGGATCCGGGGAGCTGTTTTTT.

This clonotype has just a few counts. The chain is built from TRBV12-3 or TRBV12-4 and TRBJ2-3; tentative D call: TRBD1 (6 bases). This CDR3 spans 14 amino acids. The ends were cut back, 7 bases at V and 0 bases at J, with 11 bases in the middle. The CDR3 reads CASTRTASTDTQYF. In DNA, the CDR3 is TGTGCCAGCACCCGGACAGCTAGCACAGATACGCAGTATTTT.

This clonotype was found many times. The rearrangement links TRBV12-3 or TRBV12-4 to TRBJ1-5; D is uncertain. The CDR3 totals 12 residues. Deletions cut 6 bases from V and 7 bases from J, with 10 bases between. This chain's CDR3 is CASSSFRQPQHF. Written as DNA, the CDR3 is TGTGCCAGCAGCTCTTTCAGGCAGCCCCAGCATTTT.

The chain employs TRBV20-1 and TRBJ1-6, with D possibly TRBD1 on 5 matching bases. Germline V gene sequence: CDR1 DFQATT, CDR2 SNEGSKA (reference sequence). V was cut by 0 bases and J by 11 bases, with 17 bases left in between. This CDR3 has 15 residues. DNA for the CDR3: TGCAGTGCTAGAGATCCCCAGGGCGCCGTGACACCCCTCCACTTT. As protein: CSARDPQGAVTPLHF.

A few counts support this clonotype. The chain is built from TRBV10-3 and TRBJ1-1; possibly TRBD1 for D (6 bases). The length of the CDR3 is 14 residues. In germline, CDR1 is ENHRY, CDR2 SYGVKD. Trimming cost V 6 bases and J 5 bases, with 16 bases left between them. As DNA, the CDR3 is TGTGCCATCAGCCTCCAGGGGATGGGGACTGAAGCTTTCTTT. Its protein is CAISLQGMGTEAFF.

The V gene is TRBV7-3, the J gene TRBJ2-1; 9 bases map to TRBD2. Germline-derived CDR1 and CDR2 are SGHTA and FQGTGA. V gave up 0 bases and J gave up 7 bases; unmatched junction bases: 10. The CDR3 length is 17 residues. CDR3 sequence: CASSLTRAGGDSNEQFF. CDR3 in DNA: TGTGCCAGCAGCTTAACGAGAGCGGGAGGTGACAGTAATGAGCAGTTCTTC.

This chain connects TRBV6-2 or TRBV6-3 to TRBJ2-1, with 7 bases fitting TRBD2. CDR1 and CDR2 from the germline V gene are MNHEY and SVGEGT. CDR3 length: 16 amino acids. V shed 0 bases, J shed 4 bases, and the junction held 6 bases outside the gene matches. For the CDR3, the DNA is TGTGCCAGCAGTTACTCCCTAGCGGAGATTTACAATGAGCAGTTCTTC. Translating it yields CASSYSLAEIYNEQFF.

This clonotype was counted many times. This sequence joins TRBV20-1 and TRBJ1-1; no reliable D call. Germline CDR1 and CDR2: DFQATT and SNEGSKA (reference sequence). The V and J ends lost 1 base and 0 bases respectively, with 6 bases between them. CDR3 length equals 13 residues. The CDR3 coding sequence is TGCAGTGCTAGAGGGGCGTTGAACACTGAAGCTTTCTTT. Translating it yields CSARGALNTEAFF.

This clonotype was seen only a few times. The rearrangement links TRBV10-3 to TRBJ2-3, with D unclear. The CDR3 sequence is 13 residues long. Trimming cost V 10 bases and J 5 bases, with 16 bases left between them. The germline V gene has CDR1 ENHRY and CDR2 SYGVKD. This CDR3 reads CATVQSAGDTQYF. CDR3 sequence (DNA): TGTGCCACCGTACAATCCGCCGGAGATACGCAGTATTTT.

This clonotype was seen repeatedly, ten times or more. The rearrangement joins TRBV10-3 to TRBJ2-7; D may be TRBD1 (6 bases). CDR3 length: 13 amino acids. From germline, CDR1 is ENHRY and CDR2 SYGVKD. Between the trimmed V and J ends, which lost 3 bases and 1 base, there was a span of 7 bases. The CDR3 protein is CAISEDRSYEQYF. Here the CDR3 DNA reads TGTGCCATCAGTGAAGACAGGTCCTACGAGCAGTACTTC.

This clonotype has ten or more counts. The chain couples TRBV5-5 to TRBJ2-1; TRBD2 aligns across 8 bases. CDR3 length equals 15 residues. Germline V gene sequence: CDR1 SGHKS, CDR2 YYEKEE (reference sequence). The J segment lost 6 bases and the V segment lost 0 bases, leaving 5 bases of the junction unmatched. The CDR3 coding sequence is TGTGCCAGCAGCTTGGCCGGGGGGGCCGTCAATGAGCAGTTCTTC. Protein sequence: CASSLAGGAVNEQFF.

This clonotype showed up just a few times. The V gene is TRBV29-1, the J gene TRBJ2-1, with 12 bases fitting TRBD2. CDR1 and CDR2 from the germline V gene are SQVTM and ANQGSEA. The CDR3 contains 14 residues. J gave up 5 bases and V 7 bases, and 6 bases lay outside the gene matches. CDR3: CSAPGLAGHNEQFF. The CDR3 DNA follows: TGCAGCGCCCCGGGACTAGCGGGTCACAATGAGCAGTTCTTC.

In DNA form, the CDR3 reads TGTGCCAGCAGCAGTTTACAGGGACCCGATGGCTACACCTTC. As protein: CASSSLQGPDGYTF. V usage is TRBV9 and J usage is TRBJ1-2, with D possibly being TRBD1 (6 bases). Trimming removed 4 bases at V and 6 bases at J, with 16 bases between. There are 14 residues in the CDR3. CDR1 is SGDLS, CDR2 YYNGEE, per germline.

The chain has TRBV7-2 and TRBJ2-7; 10 bases line up with TRBD2. After removal of 2 bases from V and 4 bases from J, the junction contained 5 bases not matched to a gene. The germline gives CDR1 SGHTA, CDR2 FQGNSA. The CDR3 length is 15 residues. The CDR3 loop is CASSLLGLARYEQYF. CDR3 bases: TGTGCCAGCAGCTTACTGGGACTAGCGAGGTACGAGCAGTACTTC. The variable domain in full, with the rest retrieved from reference TRBV7-2 and TRBJ2-7, is GAGVSQSPSNKVTEKGKDVELRCDPISGHTALYWYRQSLGQGLEFLIYFQGNSAPDKSGLPSDRFSAERTGGSVSTLTIQRTQQEDSAVYLCASSLLGLARYEQYFGPGTRLTVT.

As DNA, the CDR3 is TGTGCCAGCAGCTTGGAACAAGGACAGATACTCAACAATGAGCAGTTCTTC. Translation gives CASSLEQGQILNNEQFF. The chain recombines TRBV5-7 with TRBJ2-1; the D gene is possibly TRBD1 (6 bases). TRBV5-7 qualifies as an ORF whose function is uncertain. The CDR3 has 17 residues. Trimming left V 0 bases short and J 5 bases short, with 18 bases between.

The chain employs TRBV6-5 and TRBJ2-1, with no clear D. CDR1 and CDR2 (germline): MNHEY, SVGAGI. This CDR3 has 14 amino acids. Deletions cut 4 bases from V and 5 bases from J, with 12 bases between. In DNA, the CDR3 is TGTGCCAGCAGTTCCCCTACTATACACAATGAGCAGTTCTTC. This sequence encodes CASSSPTIHNEQFF.

The chain uses TRBV29-1 and TRBJ2-5; 14 nucleotides align to TRBD2. The ends lost 4 bases at V and 4 bases at J; junction bases unmatched: 5. The CDR3 is made up of 15 amino acids. Germline CDR1 is SQVTM and CDR2 is ANQGSEA. The CDR3 sequence is CSVAQGTSGRETQYF. The DNA of the CDR3 is TGCAGCGTTGCCCAAGGGACTAGCGGGAGAGAGACCCAGTACTTC. Full variable domain (outside the CDR3, taken from reference TRBV29-1 and TRBJ2-5): SAVISQKPSRDICQRGTSLTIQCQVDSQVTMMFWYRQQPGQSLTLIATANQGSEATYESGFVIDKFPISRPNLTFSTLTVSNMSPEDSSIYLCSVAQGTSGRETQYFGPGTRLLVL.

The rearrangement links TRBV6-5 to TRBJ2-1; 9 bases line up with TRBD2. Looked up from germline, CDR1 is MNHEY and CDR2 is SVGAGI. V lost 8 bases and J lost 6; bases outside the gene matches: 11. The CDR3 loop spans 15 amino acids. For the CDR3, the DNA is TGTGCCAGCGTAGACGTAGCGGGGGTAGTCAATGAGCAGTTCTTC. The encoded protein is CASVDVAGVVNEQFF.

This sequence joins TRBV7-2 and TRBJ1-1; D is possibly TRBD1 (6 bases). The V gene's germline CDR1 is SGHTA and CDR2 FQGNSA. Deletions cut 0 bases from V and 3 bases from J, with 11 bases between. The CDR3 is 15 residues long. CDR3 in amino acids: CASSLAGGADTEAFF. The CDR3 bases are TGTGCCAGCAGCTTAGCGGGGGGCGCGGACACTGAAGCTTTCTTT. The whole variable domain, remainder taken from reference TRBV7-2 and TRBJ1-1, is GAGVSQSPSNKVTEKGKDVELRCDPISGHTALYWYRQSLGQGLEFLIYFQGNSAPDKSGLPSDRFSAERTGGSVSTLTIQRTQQEDSAVYLCASSLAGGADTEAFFGQGTRLTVV.

This clonotype was counted ten times or more. The chain has TRBV5-6 and TRBJ2-3; a weak D match, TRBD2 (5 bases). The V and J ends lost 1 base and 6 bases respectively, with 15 bases between them. Per the germline V gene, CDR1 is SGHDT and CDR2 is YYEEEE. The CDR3 covers 15 residues. CDR3 sequence reads: CASSLSAGSVDTQYF. CDR3 DNA sequence: TGTGCCAGCAGCTTGTCGGCGGGCTCGGTGGATACGCAGTATTTT.

This clonotype was found a few times. The rearrangement uses TRBV20-1 and TRBJ2-1; D might be TRBD1 (6 bases). Germline V gene sequence: CDR1 DFQATT, CDR2 SNEGSKA (reference sequence). CDR3 length: 13 amino acids. V gave up 1 base and J gave up 6 bases, with 10 bases separating them. The CDR3 sequence is CSARVTGINEQFF. The DNA of the CDR3 is TGCAGTGCTAGAGTTACAGGGATCAATGAGCAGTTCTTC.